Only one count was recorded for the clone carrying this TCR beta chain. The data are from a study of T cell changes during pregnancy in multiple sclerosis. Libraries were prepared by immunoSEQ multiplex PCR; TCRdb keeps only in-frame clonotypes and omits some of them. The table has under 55,000 clones, approximately 94% seen once; the top ten hold around 0.3%. This sample comprised CD4+ T cells from peripheral blood mononuclear cells, obtained in the third trimester of pregnancy. The TCR comes from a female donor with multiple sclerosis, enrolled in a pregnancy study.

The CDR3 loop reads CASSERGSWTEAFF. The DNA of the CDR3 is TGTGCCAGCAGTGAAAGGGGATCATGGACTGAAGCTTTCTTT. This sequence joins TRBV6-1 and TRBJ1-1; a possible D gene is TRBD1 (5 bases). Trimming took off 2 bases at V and 5 bases at J, with 12 bases between the two ends. This CDR3 spans 14 amino acids. Germline loops: CDR1 MNHNS, CDR2 SASEGT.